The 24 T cell receptor beta chains below all came from one sample that was sequenced in a study of tumor and adjacent non-tumor tissue in lung cancer listed by TCRdb under 2018. Bulk unsorted tissue served as the source for RNA extraction, and RNA quality was assessed using a NanoDrop ND-1000 and an Agilent 2100. The method behind the library was multiplex PCR. The instrument given in TCRdb is Illumina HiSeq 2500. TCRbeta libraries were constructed through three rounds of nested PCR with primers (Table S4) according to protocols modified from ARM-PCR. Through fastp at Q25 and MiXCR, TCRdb rebuilt clones from the public reads, retaining in-frame beta chains. Each entry merges the rows of one CDR3 protein and shows their most common DNA and genes. The sample table contains more than 120,000 distinct CDR3 sequences; only one count was recorded for 60% to 70% of them. Around a sixth of the sample lies in the top ten.

Sample: lung tumor tissue. The receptors here all came from a man aged 55 to 69 with small cell lung cancer.

The chain is built from TRBV6-1 and TRBJ2-1; the match to TRBD2 covers 8 bases. The CDR3 loop spans 15 amino acids. Germline assignment: CDR1 MNHNS and CDR2 SASEGT. Trimming cost V 2 bases and J 7 bases; bases outside gene matches: 7. CDR3 in DNA: TGTGCCAGCAGTGAATTTGCGGGAGGCAAGAATGAGCAGTTCTTC. Encoded protein: CASSEFAGGKNEQFF.

A remark on this clonotype: One end of the junction does not line up with germline, which may come from a read error. The rearrangement uses TRBV6-5 and TRBJ1-1; TRBD1 matches 10 bases. The CDR3 is made up of 12 amino acids. CDR1 is MNHEY and CDR2 is SVGAGI in the germline V gene. This chain's CDR3 is CASRGQGVPALF. The CDR3 nucleotides are TGTGCCAGCAGAGGACAGGGGGTACCAGCTCTCTTT.

Of note for this clonotype: At one boundary the junction diverges from the germline segment, which might be a read error. The V call is TRBV11-2, the J call TRBJ1-1; D is uncertain. This CDR3 contains 13 residues. The V gene's germline CDR1 is SGHAT and CDR2 FQNNGV. The CDR3 loop is CASDRASNIEAFF. CDR3 coding DNA: TGTGCCAGCGATAGGGCATCCAACATTGAAGCTTTCTTT.

The chain recombines TRBV5-6 with TRBJ2-3; D perhaps matches TRBD1 (6 bases). Germline V lookup: CDR1 SGHDT, CDR2 YYEEEE. Between the trimmed V and J ends, which lost 4 bases and 3 bases, there was a span of 15 bases. CDR3 length: 15 residues. CDR3: CASSHLKGVTDTQYF. As DNA, the CDR3 is TGTGCCAGCAGCCACCTTAAGGGGGTTACAGATACGCAGTATTTT.

In regard to this clonotype: A junction end diverges from the germline sequence, so it may reflect a read error. V and J are TRBV11-2 and TRBJ1-4; D not resolved. This CDR3 region has 16 residues. In germline, CDR1 is SGHAT, CDR2 FQNNGV. In DNA, the CDR3 is TGTGTCAGCAGCCGCCAGGCGGGGAACTATTATGAAAAACTGTTTTTT. It translates to CVSSRQAGNYYEKLFF.

On this clonotype: This CDR3 fails to terminate in the conserved phenylalanine or tryptophan, so it likely reflects a read error. This chain links TRBV11-2 with TRBJ2-5; 8 positions agree with TRBD1. CDR3 length: 15 amino acids. The germline V gene encodes CDR1 SGHAT and CDR2 FQNNGV. Here the CDR3 reads CPSRRTGMGQETQYS. CDR3 nucleotides: TGTCCCAGCAGAAGGACAGGGATGGGACAAGAGACCCAGTACTCC.

The J gene is TRBJ2-2, the V gene TRBV28; weak D call: TRBD1 (6 bases). There are 15 residues in the CDR3. Germline V lookup: CDR1 MDHEN, CDR2 SYDVKM. V lost 2 bases to trimming and J lost 1 base, with 8 bases between them. This chain's CDR3 is CASSLMGQNTGELFF. The CDR3 DNA follows: TGTGCCAGCAGTTTAATGGGACAGAACACCGGGGAGCTGTTTTTT.

The chain recombines TRBV5-1 with TRBJ2-1; 13 bases are a match to TRBD2. CDR3 length equals 17 residues. The germline V gene has CDR1 SGHRS and CDR2 YFSETQ. J was trimmed by 4 bases and V by 2 bases; bases with no gene match: 6. The CDR3 DNA follows: TGCGCCAGCAGCTTCGGACTAGCGGGAGTCCCTTACAATGAGCAGTTCTTC. Its protein is CASSFGLAGVPYNEQFF.

The J gene is TRBJ2-1, the V gene TRBV5-1; 10 positions match TRBD2. Germline CDR1 reads SGHRS; CDR2 reads YFSETQ. Germline trimming cut 0 bases from V and 10 bases from J; bases unmatched to any gene: 7. The CDR3 is made up of 15 amino acids. The CDR3 bases are TGCGCCAGCAGCTTGGAGCTAGCGGGAGCGTCCGAGCAGTTCTTC. It translates to CASSLELAGASEQFF.

At least ten counts were recorded for this clonotype. V usage is TRBV4-2 and J usage is TRBJ2-2; no clear D gene. Germline-derived CDR1 and CDR2 are LGHNA and YNFKEQ. V lost 1 base to trimming and J lost 5 bases, with 8 bases between them. The CDR3 totals 14 residues. The CDR3 region is CASSQAGFTGELFF. Written as DNA, the CDR3 is TGTGCCAGCAGCCAAGCGGGCTTTACCGGGGAGCTGTTTTTT.

The chain is built from TRBV4-2 and TRBJ2-3; D might be TRBD2 (5 bases). CDR1 and CDR2 from the germline V gene are LGHNA and YNFKEQ. CDR3 length equals 14 residues. Trimming removed 0 bases at V and 5 bases at J, with 9 bases between. This chain's CDR3 is CASSQELAIDTQYF. DNA of the CDR3: TGTGCCAGCAGCCAAGAGCTAGCCATAGATACGCAGTATTTT.

The chain carries TRBV5-1 and TRBJ1-4, with D tentatively TRBD1 (5 bases). Germline CDR1 reads SGHRS; CDR2 reads YFSETQ. This CDR3 region has 13 residues. The V end was cut by 2 bases, the J end by 8 bases, with 10 bases between. The CDR3 DNA sequence: TGCGCCAGCAGCTTCCAGGGTAGGGAAAAACTGTTTTTT. This gives the protein CASSFQGREKLFF.

As to this clonotype: This likely comes from a read error, as the CDR3 has no conserved phenylalanine or tryptophan at its end. This chain links TRBV9 with TRBJ2-7, with 7 bases identical to TRBD1. There are 14 residues in the CDR3. Germline assignment: CDR1 SGDLS and CDR2 YYNGEE. As DNA, the CDR3 is TGTGCCAGGAGCGCCACCGGGACAGACTACGGGCAGTACTTG. Residues: CARSATGTDYGQYL.

This clonotype was seen at least ten times. The chain carries TRBV4-2 and TRBJ2-5, with no clear D. Germline assignment: CDR1 LGHNA and CDR2 YNFKEQ. Trimming removed 1 base at V and 0 bases at J, with 6 bases between. The CDR3 has 14 residues. The CDR3 reads CASSQAGNQETQYF. The CDR3 region has the DNA TGTGCCAGCAGCCAAGCGGGTAACCAAGAGACCCAGTACTTC.

Comment on this clonotype: A read error may explain this, as a much larger clone is one base away. The chain links TRBV6-5 to TRBJ1-2; 8 bases line up with TRBD1. Germline values: CDR1 MNHEY, CDR2 SVGAGI. The CDR3 length is 14 residues. CDR3 in amino acids: CASKLQGVGDGYIF. CDR3 in DNA: TGTGCCAGCAAACTACAGGGGGTAGGGGACGGCTACATCTTC.

This clonotype has more than one count but fewer than ten. This may arise from a read error, as a much more abundant clone is one base away. The J gene is TRBJ1-5, the V gene TRBV6-6; a possible D gene is TRBD1 (6 bases). This CDR3 comprises 15 residues. V was pared by 6 bases and J by 3 bases, with 15 bases between. Germline-derived CDR1 and CDR2 are MNHNY and SVGAGI (reference sequence). CDR3 sequence (DNA): TGTGCCAGCAGAGTACAGGGCCTAATCAATCAGCCCCAGCATTTT. Translated, it gives CASRVQGLINQPQHF.

The table lists this clonotype with a few counts. This clone may be a read error of a much larger clone one base away. V gene TRBV6-1 combines with J gene TRBJ2-2, with 7 bases lining up with TRBD1. CDR1 is MNHNS and CDR2 is SASEGT in the germline V gene. The CDR3 sequence is 13 residues long. V was clipped by 6 bases and J by 9 bases; unmatched bases: 7. The CDR3 DNA follows: TGTGCCAGCAGGACGACAGGGACCTGGGAGCTGTTTTTT. Translating gives CASRTTGTWELFF.

The chain couples TRBV11-1 to TRBJ2-1; TRBD1 agrees at 7 bases. V shed 6 bases, J shed 7 bases, and the junction held 15 bases outside the gene matches. The CDR3 has 16 residues. Germline-derived CDR1 and CDR2 are SGHAT and FQDESV (reference sequence). This CDR3 is CASRTFEEGGYNEQFF. The CDR3 DNA sequence: TGTGCCAGCAGAACTTTTGAGGAAGGGGGCTATAATGAGCAGTTCTTC.

On this clonotype itself: This is likely a read error, given that the CDR3 carries no conserved phenylalanine or tryptophan at its end. This sequence joins TRBV4-1 and TRBJ2-2, with D possibly matching TRBD2 (7 bases). CDR1 is MGHRA and CDR2 is YSYEKL in the germline V gene. CDR3 length: 17 amino acids. CDR3 sequence (DNA): TGCGCCAGCGGCCAAGATAGAGGGGGGGCGGGCACCGGGGAGCTGTTTTAT. Translation: CASGQDRGGAGTGELFY.

Notes on this clonotype: Relative to the germline gene, one junction end is altered; a read error may explain this. CDR3 sequence: CSARVRGRGTYTRYF. In nucleotides, the CDR3 is TGCAGTGCTAGAGTCCGGGGGCGCGGCACATATACGCGGTATTTT. V is TRBV20-1 and J is TRBJ2-3; tentatively, D is TRBD1 or TRBD2 (6 bases each). CDR1 is DFQATT and CDR2 is SNEGSKA in the germline V gene (reference sequence). This CDR3 contains 15 residues.

This clonotype was counted at least ten times. The chain recombines TRBV20-1 with TRBJ2-1, with D unclear. The CDR3 loop spans 15 amino acids. Germline CDR1 reads DFQATT; CDR2 reads SNEGSKA (reference sequence). The germline V and J ends were trimmed by 0 bases and 1 base, with 10 bases remaining between them. The DNA for the CDR3 is TGCAGTGCTAGAGATAGACCACAGTCCTACAATGAGCAGTTCTTC. Translating gives CSARDRPQSYNEQFF.

This clonotype occurred once. This CDR3 reads CAISVQGSYGANVLTF. CDR3 sequence (DNA): TGTGCCATCAGTGTACAGGGGAGCTATGGGGCCAACGTCCTGACTTTC. The chain uses TRBV10-3 and TRBJ2-6, with TRBD1 identical over 7 bases. Germline lookup yields CDR1 ENHRY and CDR2 SYGVKD. The J segment lost 3 bases and the V segment lost 4 bases, leaving 6 bases of the junction unmatched. This CDR3 region has 16 residues.

This clonotype was recorded a few times. The chain carries TRBV6-1 and TRBJ1-5, with unresolved D. This CDR3 has 13 amino acids. The V gene lost 7 bases and the J gene lost 3 bases, with 10 bases spanning the gap. Germline values: CDR1 MNHNS, CDR2 SASEGT. The DNA of the CDR3 is TGTGCCAGCAACGAGGTAGACAATCAGCCCCAGCATTTT. Encoded protein: CASNEVDNQPQHF.

This clonotype was recorded only once. The V gene is TRBV4-1, the J gene TRBJ2-7, with D perhaps matching TRBD1 (5 bases). The CDR3 contains 14 residues. CDR1 MGHRA and CDR2 YSYEKL come from the germline V gene. V was shortened by 9 bases and J by 3 bases, with 18 bases between the two germline ends. CDR3 bases: TGCGCCAGAAGTCAAGATCGACAGAGCTACGAGCAGTACGTC. It translates to CARSQDRQSYEQYV.